These 30 T cell receptor beta chains were all obtained from the same sample, sequenced in a study of regulatory T cells in long-lasting Graves disease. Specified time point: newly diagnosed GD, antithyroid drugs for less than 3 months. RNA extracted from PBMCs served as the sequencing template. Investigators prepared the TCR beta libraries by applying iRepertoire HTBI primers and Arm-PCR of CDR3 regions. TCRdb reprocessed the multiplex PCR reads via MiXCR and lists one record per CDR3 protein. This sample carries some 400,000 distinct CDR3 sequences, more than 13% of them seen once, and the ten largest clones take over 15%. This same sample was also taken into another study, of T cells in Graves' hyperthyroidism and ophthalmopathy.

This material consisted of peripheral blood mononuclear cells (PBMCs), taken at new diagnosis, from a patient treated with antithyroid drugs. These receptors originate from a young woman with Graves disease.

Ten or more counts support this clonotype. This chain connects TRBV5-4 to TRBJ2-1, with 8 bases fitting TRBD2. The CDR3 contains 16 residues. Germline V gives CDR1 SGHNT, CDR2 YYREEE (reference sequence). Unmatched junction bases numbered 11, after V lost 3 bases and J lost 6 bases. DNA for the CDR3: TGTGCCAGCAGCTCGGAGTTAGCGGGAAGGGGCAATGAGCAGTTCTTC. This encodes CASSSELAGRGNEQFF.

The chain couples TRBV5-5 to TRBJ2-1; no definite D call. This CDR3 is 15 amino acids long. The V gene lost 0 bases and the J gene lost 0 bases, with 7 bases spanning the gap. Germline CDR1 SGHKS, CDR2 YYEKEE (reference sequence). Here the CDR3 DNA reads TGTGCCAGCAGCTTGGTCTTAGTCTCCTACAATGAGCAGTTCTTC. Translating it yields CASSLVLVSYNEQFF.

This clonotype was recorded at least ten times. The chain employs TRBV10-3 and TRBJ2-5, with 8 bases matching TRBD2. The germline CDR1 and CDR2 sequences are ENHRY and SYGVKD. The CDR3 has 13 residues. The J segment lost 3 bases and the V segment lost 10 bases, leaving 7 bases of the junction unmatched. The CDR3 spells CATQLAAEETQYF. The CDR3 bases are TGTGCCACCCAACTAGCGGCAGAAGAGACCCAGTACTTC.

This clonotype was counted ten times or more. This sequence joins TRBV2 and TRBJ2-2, with 9 positions matching TRBD1. Trimming at V came to 8 bases and at J to 6 bases, leaving 7 bases not matched to a gene. The CDR3 is 14 residues long. CDR1 and CDR2 (germline): SNHLY, FYNNEI. CDR3 loop: CASGGTGLSGELFF. Written as DNA, the CDR3 is TGTGCCAGCGGGGGGACAGGGCTCTCCGGGGAGCTGTTTTTT.

This clonotype was seen ten or more times. The chain couples TRBV20-1 to TRBJ2-3; D is possibly TRBD1 or TRBD2 (7 bases each). V was clipped by 0 bases and J by 3 bases, with 13 bases between them. Germline V lookup: CDR1 DFQATT, CDR2 SNEGSKA (reference sequence). CDR3 length: 15 amino acids. The CDR3 coding sequence is TGCAGTGCTAGAGAGGCCAGGGGGGGGACAGATACGCAGTATTTT. Amino acids: CSAREARGGTDTQYF.

This clonotype was detected ten times or more. The chain carries TRBV5-6 and TRBJ2-7; D gene unclear. The CDR3 is 13 residues long. The V and J ends lost 0 bases and 3 bases respectively, with 7 bases between them. Germline V CDR1 and CDR2: SGHDT, YYEEEE. CDR3 region: CASSLGYYYEQYF. CDR3 nucleotide sequence: TGTGCCAGCAGCTTGGGATATTACTACGAGCAGTACTTC.

This clonotype was observed at least ten times. The chain is built from TRBV3-1 and TRBJ2-5, with 10 bases that match TRBD2. The CDR3 is 14 residues long. V lost 4 bases, J lost 3 bases, and 2 bases stayed unmatched. Germline assignment: CDR1 LGHDT and CDR2 YNNKEL (reference sequence). CDR3 DNA: TGTGCCAGCAGCCTTGGACTAGCGGAAGAGACCCAGTACTTC. It specifies CASSLGLAEETQYF.

In its sample, this clonotype was seen many times. The CDR3, as DNA: TGCAGCGTGGAGAGGAGTGGTCTAGCGGGAGGGCCTGCCAATGAGCAGTTCTTC. Its translation: CSVERSGLAGGPANEQFF. V usage is TRBV29-1 and J usage is TRBJ2-1; 12 bases fit TRBD2. J lost 6 bases, V lost 6 bases, and 18 bases had no gene match. Germline CDR1 is SQVTM and CDR2 is ANQGSEA. The CDR3 has 18 residues.

V gene TRBV6-1 combines with J gene TRBJ1-5; 7 bases match TRBD1. The germline V gene encodes CDR1 MNHNS and CDR2 SASEGT. V trimming: 2 bases; J trimming: 0 bases; junction bases outside the gene matches: 7. The CDR3 contains 17 residues. CDR3 region: CASSEFPGQASNQPQHF. CDR3 nucleotide sequence: TGTGCCAGCAGTGAATTCCCCGGACAGGCTAGCAATCAGCCCCAGCATTTT.

This clonotype was counted a few times. The chain carries TRBV2 and TRBJ2-5; D gene unclear. The CDR3 is 14 amino acids. Trimming took off 6 bases at V and 5 bases at J, with 16 bases between the two ends. Germline-derived CDR1 and CDR2 are SNHLY and FYNNEI. CDR3 in amino acids: CASRADGFGETQYF. CDR3 sequence (DNA): TGTGCCAGCAGGGCGGATGGGTTCGGGGAGACCCAGTACTTC.

This clonotype was seen ten or more times. The V call is TRBV6-4, the J call TRBJ1-2, with D perhaps TRBD1 (5 bases). Per germline, CDR1 MRHNA and CDR2 SNTAGT. Trimming took off 5 bases at V and 6 bases at J, with 19 bases between the two ends. The CDR3 extends over 15 amino acids. The CDR3 region is CASSYWPDSANGYTF. CDR3 DNA: TGTGCCAGCAGTTACTGGCCAGACAGTGCCAATGGCTACACCTTC.

The table lists this clonotype with a few counts. V usage is TRBV20-1 and J usage is TRBJ1-5; the D gene is possibly TRBD1 (6 bases). Per the germline V gene, CDR1 is DFQATT and CDR2 is SNEGSKA (reference sequence). The length of the CDR3 is 15 residues. Trimming shortened V by 4 bases and J by 3 bases, and 16 bases separated the two germline ends. CDR3 DNA: TGCAGTGCTAACAGGGAGGAGGGTACCAATCAGCCCCAGCATTTT. It is translated as CSANREEGTNQPQHF.

Comment on this clonotype: Since a much larger clone is just one base distant, this may be a read error. This chain uses TRBV30 with TRBJ1-1, with TRBD1 identical over 7 bases. V lost 1 base to trimming and J lost 0 bases; unmatched junction nucleotides: 5. There are 15 residues in the CDR3. CDR1 and CDR2 from the germline V gene are GTSNPN and SVGIG (reference sequence). The chain's CDR3 is CAWSAPGGMNTEAFF. The CDR3 nucleotides are TGTGCCTGGAGTGCTCCAGGGGGAATGAACACTGAAGCTTTCTTT.

Only a few counts were recorded for this clonotype. The CDR3 DNA reads as TGCGCCAGCAGTGGGGGTCGGGGGGCAAGTGAGCAGTTCTTC. It yields the protein CASSGGRGASEQFF. V gene TRBV10-1 combines with J gene TRBJ2-1, with D maybe TRBD2 (7 bases). The CDR3 is 14 residues long. Trimming took 4 bases from V and 9 from J, leaving 16 bases between them. Per germline, CDR1 WNHNN and CDR2 SYGVQD (reference sequence).

The genes are TRBV30 and TRBJ2-7, with 10 positions matching TRBD2. Trimming took 2 bases from V and 5 from J; bases not matched to a gene: 9. Germline CDR1 reads GTSNPN; CDR2 reads SVGIG (reference sequence). The CDR3 runs 15 residues. The CDR3 DNA sequence: TGTGCCTGGAGTCCCGTTAGCGGGAGGAGAAACGAGCAGTACTTC. Protein sequence: CAWSPVSGRRNEQYF. The whole variable domain, remainder taken from reference TRBV30 and TRBJ2-7, is SQTIHQWPATLVQPVGSPLSLECTVEGTSNPNLYWYRQAAGRGLQLLFYSVGIGQISSEVPQNLSASRPQDRQFILSSKKLLLSDSGFYLCAWSPVSGRRNEQYFGPGTRLTVT.

Turning to this clonotype: This clone may be a read error of a much larger clone one base away. V is TRBV12-3 or TRBV12-4 and J is TRBJ1-2, with D possibly being TRBD1 (5 bases). The CDR3 is 14 residues long. CDR3 in DNA: TGTGCCAGCAGTTTTTTAGGCGCAGGGTATGGCCACACCTTC. It translates to CASSFLGAGYGHTF.

In its sample, this clonotype was seen a few times. Sequence at one end of the junction differs from germline and may be a read error. The chain links TRBV7-4 to TRBJ1-5, with 7 bases lining up with TRBD1. This CDR3 spans 15 amino acids. Germline assignment: CDR1 SGHVT and CDR2 SQSDAQ. The CDR3 sequence is CASRLGGPGGEPQHF. DNA for the CDR3: TGTGCCAGCAGATTAGGGGGGCCAGGGGGTGAGCCCCAGCATTTT.

Comment on this clonotype: One base away lies a much larger clone, so this may be a sequencing read error. The chain links TRBV7-3 to TRBJ2-7; D may be TRBD2 (8 bases). The V and J ends lost 5 bases and 7 bases respectively, with 21 bases between them. Germline V CDR1 and CDR2: SGHTA, FQGTGA. The CDR3 is made up of 15 amino acids. The CDR3 sequence is CASSRGGGRYNEQYF. The CDR3 nucleotides read TGTGCCAGCAGCCGAGGGGGCGGGAGGTACAATGAGCAGTACTTC.

This clonotype was counted at least ten times. V and J are TRBV12-3 or TRBV12-4 and TRBJ2-3; TRBD2 matches 13 bases. CDR3 length: 15 residues. The ends lost 5 bases at V and 6 bases at J; junction bases unmatched: 5. CDR3 sequence (DNA): TGTGCCAGCAGTCCTGGGACTAGCGGGATCGATACGCAGTATTTT. The encoded protein is CASSPGTSGIDTQYF.

A few counts support this clonotype. The rearrangement links TRBV24-1 to TRBJ1-3; D is uncertain. The CDR3 totals 20 residues. The germline gives CDR1 KGHDR, CDR2 SFDVKD. V was cut by 4 bases and J by 0 bases, with 24 bases left in between. CDR3 amino acids: CATSDVGWPVAFISGNTIYF. The DNA of the CDR3 is TGTGCCACCAGTGACGTCGGTTGGCCGGTCGCCTTTATCTCTGGAAACACCATATATTTT.

This clonotype was recorded at least ten times. The J gene is TRBJ2-1, the V gene TRBV5-1; no firm D call. V was shortened by 4 bases and J by 5 bases, with 10 bases between the two germline ends. The CDR3 consists of 13 residues. From germline, CDR1 is SGHRS and CDR2 YFSETQ. The DNA for the CDR3 is TGCGCCAGCAGCGCCGGAGTCCACAATGAGCAGTTCTTC. Translated, it gives CASSAGVHNEQFF.

This clonotype was seen a few times. The V call is TRBV20-1, the J call TRBJ2-5; TRBD2 matches at 7 bases. The CDR3 has 13 amino acids. The V and J ends lost 6 bases and 5 bases, in that order; junction bases with no gene match: 9. Germline V lookup: CDR1 DFQATT, CDR2 SNEGSKA (reference sequence). CDR3 coding DNA: TGCAGTGCCCCCGGCGGGAGTGAGGAGACCCAGTACTTC. Translating gives CSAPGGSEETQYF.

This clonotype was counted at least ten times. The chain couples TRBV7-3 to TRBJ2-3, with D unclear. The V gene lost 5 bases and the J gene lost 3 bases, with 6 bases spanning the gap. Germline-derived CDR1 and CDR2 are SGHTA and FQGTGA. The CDR3 has 12 amino acids. The CDR3 region is CASSPPTDTQYF. The CDR3 nucleotides are TGTGCCAGCAGCCCGCCAACAGATACGCAGTATTTT. Together with reference TRBV7-3 and TRBJ2-3, the CDR3 gives the full variable domain: GAGVSQTPSNKVTEKGKYVELRCDPISGHTALYWYRQSLGQGPEFLIYFQGTGAADDSGLPNDRFFAVRPEGSVSTLKIQRTERGDSAVYLCASSPPTDTQYFGPGTRLTVL.

This clonotype was observed many times. The rearrangement uses TRBV5-1 and TRBJ1-2; D is possibly TRBD1 (5 bases). Trimming shortened V by 0 bases and J by 7 bases, and 19 bases separated the two germline ends. Looked up from germline, CDR1 is SGHRS and CDR2 is YFSETQ. The CDR3 extends over 16 amino acids. CDR3 sequence reads: CASSLAFKQGAAGYTF. The CDR3 DNA sequence: TGCGCCAGCAGCTTGGCGTTTAAGCAGGGAGCTGCTGGCTACACCTTC. Supplemented by reference TRBV5-1 and TRBJ1-2, the full variable domain reads KAGVTQTPRYLIKTRGQQVTLSCSPISGHRSVSWYQQTPGQGLQFLFEYFSETQRNKGNFPGRFSGRQFSNSRSEMNVSTLELGDSALYLCASSLAFKQGAAGYTFGSGTRLTVV.

The chain employs TRBV20-1 and TRBJ2-4; unclear D gene. V lost 3 bases, J lost 4 bases, and 10 bases lay in between. This CDR3 has 13 residues. Germline CDR1 reads DFQATT; CDR2 reads SNEGSKA (reference sequence). In DNA form, the CDR3 reads TGCAGTGCTAGGGGCTCCGGGAAAAACATTCAGTACTTC. Amino acids: CSARGSGKNIQYF.

V and J are TRBV9 and TRBJ1-3, with TRBD1 matching 7 bases. The junction had 4 bases not matched to a gene; V was cut back by 1 base and J by 0 bases. Germline CDR1 reads SGDLS; CDR2 reads YYNGEE. The CDR3 is 16 residues long. CDR3 loop: CASSVFDRASGNTIYF. The CDR3 bases are TGTGCCAGCAGCGTATTCGACAGGGCCTCTGGAAACACCATATATTTT.

This clonotype was observed at least ten times. The chain uses TRBV20-1 and TRBJ1-4; D is undetermined. The CDR3 totals 13 residues. With 0 bases removed from V and 5 bases from J, the gap between germline ends came to 7 bases. CDR1 DFQATT and CDR2 SNEGSKA come from the germline V gene (reference sequence). The CDR3 region has the DNA TGCAGTGCTAGAGAGTCCGTAAATGAAAAACTGTTTTTT. Its protein is CSARESVNEKLFF.

With respect to this clonotype: Germline is not matched at one junction end, which may reflect a read error. This chain connects TRBV29-1 to TRBJ1-6, with D maybe TRBD1 (5 bases). Germline lookup yields CDR1 SQVTM and CDR2 ANQGSEA. This CDR3 is built from 13 residues. As DNA, the CDR3 is TGCAGCGTTAAAGACAGCCTCGGGTCACCCCTCCACTTT. This encodes CSVKDSLGSPLHF.

The V gene is TRBV20-1, the J gene TRBJ2-7; TRBD2 matches at 11 bases. V shed 2 bases and J 7 bases; nucleotides not matched to a gene: 10. CDR1 is DFQATT, CDR2 SNEGSKA, per germline (reference sequence). The CDR3 length is 15 residues. The CDR3 reads CSARLAGGPNLEQYF. CDR3 coding DNA: TGCAGTGCTAGACTAGCGGGAGGACCCAACCTGGAGCAGTACTTC.

This clonotype was detected many times. This rearrangement joins TRBV6-1 to TRBJ2-4; D not resolved. CDR1 is MNHNS, CDR2 SASEGT, per germline. This CDR3 is 11 amino acids long. V lost 0 bases, J lost 11 bases, and 5 bases lay in between. CDR3 sequence reads: CASSEALVQYF. CDR3 DNA sequence: TGTGCCAGCAGTGAAGCGCTAGTTCAGTACTTC.